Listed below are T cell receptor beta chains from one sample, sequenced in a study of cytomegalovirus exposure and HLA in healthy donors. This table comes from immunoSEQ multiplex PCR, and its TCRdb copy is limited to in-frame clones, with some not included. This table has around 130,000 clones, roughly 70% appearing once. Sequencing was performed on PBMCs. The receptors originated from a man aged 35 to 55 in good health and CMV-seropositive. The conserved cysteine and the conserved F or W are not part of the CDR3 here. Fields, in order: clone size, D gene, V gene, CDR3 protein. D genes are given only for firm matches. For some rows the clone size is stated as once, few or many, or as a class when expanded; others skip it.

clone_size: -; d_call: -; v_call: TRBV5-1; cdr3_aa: ASSGGTPFDTQY
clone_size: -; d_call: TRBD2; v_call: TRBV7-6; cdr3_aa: ASSLGAGGPYEQY
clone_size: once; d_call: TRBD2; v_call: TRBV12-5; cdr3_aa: ASGLIAGTYNEQF
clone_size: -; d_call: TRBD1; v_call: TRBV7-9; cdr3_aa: ASSSGQGAWETQY
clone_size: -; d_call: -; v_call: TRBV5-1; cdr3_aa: ASSLEIGGPGGYT
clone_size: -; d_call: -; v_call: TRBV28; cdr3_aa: ASSLSARGRTDTQY
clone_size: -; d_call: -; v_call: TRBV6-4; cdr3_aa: ASRPTFNTGELF
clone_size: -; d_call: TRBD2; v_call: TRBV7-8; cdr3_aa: ASSLAPRREPDTQY
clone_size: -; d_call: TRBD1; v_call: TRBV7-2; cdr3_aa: ASSLGQKPYAQY
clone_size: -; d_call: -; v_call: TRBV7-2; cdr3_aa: ASSLAQGNTEAF
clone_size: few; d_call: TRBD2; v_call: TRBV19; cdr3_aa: ASSIYPGLAGTGSGYEQF
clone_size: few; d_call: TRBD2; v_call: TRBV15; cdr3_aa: ATSRDPRLAGGSYEQY
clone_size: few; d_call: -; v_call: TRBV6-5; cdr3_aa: ASSRRGIDEKLF
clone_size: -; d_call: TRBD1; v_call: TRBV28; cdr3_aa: ASSAGGSLEPQH
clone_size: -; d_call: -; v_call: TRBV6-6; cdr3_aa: ASSLGDSYEQY
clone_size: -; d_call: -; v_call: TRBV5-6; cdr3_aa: ASSLALQGGTDTQY
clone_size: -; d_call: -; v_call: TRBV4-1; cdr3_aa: ASSQAPGTEAF
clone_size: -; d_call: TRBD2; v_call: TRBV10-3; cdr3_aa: ATRKLPGLAGGSSYEQY
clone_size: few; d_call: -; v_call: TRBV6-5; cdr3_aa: ASRQEPDNSPLH
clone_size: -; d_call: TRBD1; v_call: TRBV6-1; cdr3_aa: ASSDRGRSYEQY
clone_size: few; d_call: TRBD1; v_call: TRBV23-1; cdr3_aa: ANPGQRDNEQF
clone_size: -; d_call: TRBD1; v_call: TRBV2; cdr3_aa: ATLPDRGLDTQY
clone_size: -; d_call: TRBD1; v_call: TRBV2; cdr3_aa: ASSPRGVNQPQH
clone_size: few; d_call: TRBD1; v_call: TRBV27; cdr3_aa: ASQGWYTEAF
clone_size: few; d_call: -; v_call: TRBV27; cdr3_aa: ASSVHSYSNQPQH
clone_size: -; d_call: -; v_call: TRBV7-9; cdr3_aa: ASSLVVGGYEQY
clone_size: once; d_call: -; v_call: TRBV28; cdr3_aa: ASSPRRRVHGAF
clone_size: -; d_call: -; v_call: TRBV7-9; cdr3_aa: ASSLLGQRKLETF
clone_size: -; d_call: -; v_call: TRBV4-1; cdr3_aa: ASSQATGSYEQY
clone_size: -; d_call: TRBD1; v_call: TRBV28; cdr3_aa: ASSLSTGRGPGANVLT
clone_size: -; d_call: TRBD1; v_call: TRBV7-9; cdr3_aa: ASSSRQGVQETQY
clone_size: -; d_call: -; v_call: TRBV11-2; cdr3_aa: ASSLDSQGWNEQY